This T cell receptor (beta chain) was captured by sequencing in a study of vaccination and CD4 T cells after COVID-19. Study-level information: Mild disease affected 8 or 9 convalescent patients and severe disease one, all SARS-CoV-2 positive by nasal swab PCR.

The time point here: late sampling 161 to 241 days after vaccination in a few convalescent patients. Stated treatment: approximately 11-day PBMC culture with coronavirus spike peptide pools or control peptides (ViraFEST assay). After about ten days of culture, CD4+ T cells were negatively selected. The CDR3 has 13 residues. Germline V CDR1 and CDR2: MNHNS, SASEGT. V lost 1 base and J lost 7, with 5 bases in between. The study, taken as a whole, reports: Within convalescent individuals, 304 out of 307 vaccine-specific clones proved to be spike mono-reactive.

This clonotype was seen a few times. The antigen is unknown. Researchers used the Oncomine TCR Beta short-read assay to sequence DNA from cultured CD4+ T cells. After culture, CD4+ T cells served as the source for genomic DNA extraction. TCRdb redid the calling of the PCR reads with MiXCR, one entry per CDR3 protein. The sample lists roughly 20,000 distinct CDR3 sequences; about 40% were seen once. The TCR comes from a human donor who had recovered from COVID-19. The chain combines TRBV6-1 with TRBJ1-6; no reliable D call. The sample in question was CD4+ T cells from blood, cultured in vitro, obtained about 7 months after SARS-CoV-2 vaccination. CDR3 region: CASSEGGNSPLHF. CDR3 nucleotide sequence: TGTGCCAGCAGTGAAGGGGGAAATTCACCCCTCCACTTT.